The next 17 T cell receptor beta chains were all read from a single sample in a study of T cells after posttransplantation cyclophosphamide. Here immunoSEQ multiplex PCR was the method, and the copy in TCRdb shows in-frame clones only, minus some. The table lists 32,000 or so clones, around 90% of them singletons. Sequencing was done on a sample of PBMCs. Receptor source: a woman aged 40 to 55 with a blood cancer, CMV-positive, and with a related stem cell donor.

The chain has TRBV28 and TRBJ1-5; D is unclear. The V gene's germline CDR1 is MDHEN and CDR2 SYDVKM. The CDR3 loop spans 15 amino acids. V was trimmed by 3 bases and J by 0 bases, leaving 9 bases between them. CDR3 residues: CASSFEGYSNQPQHF. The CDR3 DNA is TGTGCCAGCAGTTTCGAGGGATATAGCAATCAGCCCCAGCATTTT.

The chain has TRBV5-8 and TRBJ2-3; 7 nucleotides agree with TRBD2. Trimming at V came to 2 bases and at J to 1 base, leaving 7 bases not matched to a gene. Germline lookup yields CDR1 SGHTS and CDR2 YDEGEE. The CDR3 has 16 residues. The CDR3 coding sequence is TGTGCCAGCAGCTTCGGGAAGCGGGGTGGCACAGATACGCAGTATTTT. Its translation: CASSFGKRGGTDTQYF.

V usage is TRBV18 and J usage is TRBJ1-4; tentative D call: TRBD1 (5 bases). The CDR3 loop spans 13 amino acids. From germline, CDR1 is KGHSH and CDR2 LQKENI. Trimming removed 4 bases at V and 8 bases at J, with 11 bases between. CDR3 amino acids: CASSRWGDEKLFF. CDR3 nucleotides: TGTGCCAGCTCACGGTGGGGGGACGAAAAACTGTTTTTT.

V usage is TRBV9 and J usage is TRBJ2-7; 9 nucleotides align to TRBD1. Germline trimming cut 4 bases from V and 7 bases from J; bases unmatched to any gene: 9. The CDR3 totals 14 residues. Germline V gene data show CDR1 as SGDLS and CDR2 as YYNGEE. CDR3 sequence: CASSTRTGAGEQYF. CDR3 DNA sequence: TGTGCCAGCAGCACCCGGACAGGGGCGGGAGAGCAGTACTTC.

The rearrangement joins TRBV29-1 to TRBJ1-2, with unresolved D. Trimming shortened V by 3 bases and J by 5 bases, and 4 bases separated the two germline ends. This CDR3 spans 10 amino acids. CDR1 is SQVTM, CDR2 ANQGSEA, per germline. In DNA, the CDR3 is TGCAGCGTTGACAGTTATGGCTACACCTTC. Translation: CSVDSYGYTF.

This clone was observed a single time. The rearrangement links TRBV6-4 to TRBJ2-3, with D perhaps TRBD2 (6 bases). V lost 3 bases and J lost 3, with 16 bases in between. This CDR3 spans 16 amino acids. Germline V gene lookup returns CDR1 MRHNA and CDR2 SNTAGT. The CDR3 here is CASSEGDSFGTDTQYF. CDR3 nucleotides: TGTGCCAGCAGTGAGGGGGACTCCTTTGGGACAGATACGCAGTATTTT.

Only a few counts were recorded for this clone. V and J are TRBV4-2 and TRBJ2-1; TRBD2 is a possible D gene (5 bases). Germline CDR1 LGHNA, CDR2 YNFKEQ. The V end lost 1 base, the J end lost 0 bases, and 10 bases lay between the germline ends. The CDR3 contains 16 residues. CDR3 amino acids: CASSQALASSYNEQFF. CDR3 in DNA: TGTGCCAGCAGCCAAGCCTTAGCGAGCTCCTACAATGAGCAGTTCTTC.

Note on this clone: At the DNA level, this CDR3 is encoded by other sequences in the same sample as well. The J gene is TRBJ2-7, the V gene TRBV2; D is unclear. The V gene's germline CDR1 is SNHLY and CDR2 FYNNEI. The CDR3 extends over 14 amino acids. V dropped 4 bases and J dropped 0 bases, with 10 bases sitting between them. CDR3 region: CASSAHFSSYEQYF. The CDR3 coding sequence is TGTGCCAGCAGTGCGCACTTCTCCTCCTACGAGCAGTACTTC.

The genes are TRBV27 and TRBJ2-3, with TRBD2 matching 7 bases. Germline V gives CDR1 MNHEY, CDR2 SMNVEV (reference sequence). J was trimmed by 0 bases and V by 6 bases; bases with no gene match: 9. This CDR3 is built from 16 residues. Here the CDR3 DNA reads TGTGCCAGCAGACGGCGGGAGCTACCTAGCACAGATACGCAGTATTTT. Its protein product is CASRRRELPSTDTQYF.

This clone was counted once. CDR3 nucleotides: TGTGCCAGCAGCTGGGGGGGCCGCTCCTACAATGAGCAGTTCTTC. This gives the protein CASSWGGRSYNEQFF. J is TRBJ2-1 and V is TRBV5-4, with D perhaps TRBD2 (7 bases). With 3 bases removed from V and 0 bases from J, the gap between germline ends came to 10 bases. This CDR3 has 15 amino acids. CDR1 is SGHNT and CDR2 is YYREEE in the germline V gene (reference sequence).

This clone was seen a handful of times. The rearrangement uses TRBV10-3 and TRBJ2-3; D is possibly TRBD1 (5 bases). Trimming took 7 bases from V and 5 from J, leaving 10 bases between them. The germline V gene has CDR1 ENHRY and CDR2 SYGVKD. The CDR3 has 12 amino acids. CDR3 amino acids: CAIMDIKDTQYF. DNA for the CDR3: TGTGCCATCATGGACATCAAAGATACGCAGTATTTT.

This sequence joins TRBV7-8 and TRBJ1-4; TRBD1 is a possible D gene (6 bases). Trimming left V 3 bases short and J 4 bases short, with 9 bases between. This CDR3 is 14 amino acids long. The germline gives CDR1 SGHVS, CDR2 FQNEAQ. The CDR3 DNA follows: TGTGCCAGCAGCTTCGGCAGGGGTAATGAAAAACTGTTTTTT. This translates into CASSFGRGNEKLFF.

The DNA for the CDR3 is TGTGCCAGCAGTCCCCAGGGGTCCGGGGAGCTGTTTTTT. Translated, it gives CASSPQGSGELFF. The chain employs TRBV28 and TRBJ2-2, with a possible D match to TRBD1 (6 bases). The length of the CDR3 is 13 residues. V was pared by 5 bases and J by 6 bases, with 10 bases between. The germline CDR1 and CDR2 sequences are MDHEN and SYDVKM.

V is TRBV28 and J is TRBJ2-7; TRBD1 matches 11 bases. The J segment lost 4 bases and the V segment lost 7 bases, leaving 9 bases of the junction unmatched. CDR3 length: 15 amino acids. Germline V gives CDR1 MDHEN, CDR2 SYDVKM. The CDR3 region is CASILAGTGGYEQYF. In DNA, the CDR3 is TGTGCCAGCATTCTCGCCGGGACAGGGGGGTACGAGCAGTACTTC.

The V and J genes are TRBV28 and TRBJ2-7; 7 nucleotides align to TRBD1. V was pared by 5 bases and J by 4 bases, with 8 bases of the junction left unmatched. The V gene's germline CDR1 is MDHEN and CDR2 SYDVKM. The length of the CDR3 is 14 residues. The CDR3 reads CASSPTTGFYEQYF. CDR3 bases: TGTGCCAGCAGTCCAACGACAGGGTTTTACGAGCAGTACTTC.

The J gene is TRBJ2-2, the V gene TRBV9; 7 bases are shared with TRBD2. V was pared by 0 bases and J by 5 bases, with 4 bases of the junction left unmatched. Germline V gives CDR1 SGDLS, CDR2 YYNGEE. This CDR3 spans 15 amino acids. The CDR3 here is CASSVEDGGTGELFF. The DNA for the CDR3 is TGTGCCAGCAGCGTAGAGGACGGGGGGACCGGGGAGCTGTTTTTT.

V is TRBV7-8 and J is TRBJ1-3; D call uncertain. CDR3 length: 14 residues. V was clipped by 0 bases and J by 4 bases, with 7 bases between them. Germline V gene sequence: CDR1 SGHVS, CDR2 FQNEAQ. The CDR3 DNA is TGTGCCAGCAGCTTAGCGCTCGGGGGAAACACCATATATTTT. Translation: CASSLALGGNTIYF.